This TCR beta chain appears in the sequencing data of a study of blood T cell repertoires in COVID-19. Study-level background: COVID-19 samples, acute and convalescent, were from the United States, Italy and Spain. Sources were T cells, B-cell-depleted T cells, or PBMCs; the material itself was cDNA or gDNA.

Germline V gene sequence: CDR1 SGHRS, CDR2 YFSETQ. After removal of 0 bases from V and 2 bases from J, the junction contained 5 bases not matched to a gene. The CDR3 runs to 16 residues. In the authors' workflow: Using reference gene primer amplification, nucleated cell counts were estimated. Data came from immunoSEQ multiplex PCR; TCRdb stores just in-frame clones and leaves some out. V and J calls and clone size come straight from that table; D and trimming were deduced from the DNA. The data show approximately 260,000 clones, roughly four fifths seen once. This receptor was taken from a woman older than 75 with acute or convalescent COVID-19. Sequencing used peripheral blood. The V and J genes are TRBV5-1 and TRBJ2-3; 8 bases match TRBD2. CDR3: CASSLGTSSYTDTQYF. The CDR3, as DNA: TGCGCCAGCAGCTTGGGGACTAGCAGCTACACAGATACGCAGTATTTT.